This T cell receptor (beta chain) was sequenced in a study of T cells in Graves' hyperthyroidism and ophthalmopathy. The sample holds a few counts of this clonotype. Using RNA transcripts as the source, TCR beta CDR3 regions were amplified. The HTBI primer set served for first-round RT-PCR of the TCR CDR3. MiXCR was run by TCRdb on the multiplex PCR reads, yielding one entry per CDR3 protein. The table includes a few hundred thousand distinct CDR3 sequences, approximately 14% detected once. V was cut by 3 bases and J by 4 bases, with 12 bases left in between. This CDR3 is 14 amino acids long. This clonotype was obtained from a woman aged 18 to 35 with Graves' hyperthyroidism. The J gene is TRBJ1-2, the V gene TRBV12-3 or TRBV12-4, with a possible D match to TRBD1 (5 bases). Sequenced sample: blood. In nucleotides, the CDR3 is TGTGCCAGCAGTTTCACCCCGGGACGCTATGGCTACACCTTC. Its protein is CASSFTPGRYGYTF.